A single sample gave rise to the 15 T cell receptor beta chains below, sequenced in a study of blood T cell repertoires in COVID-19. The table came from immunoSEQ multiplex PCR; TCRdb's copy has only in-frame clones and leaves some out. Of more than 120,000 clones detected, more than 80% appear once; the ten largest clones hold 4.8%. Sequencing was done on a sample of peripheral blood. The receptors come from a human donor in a cohort sampled during active COVID-19.

CDR3 sequence reads: CAWSIADGEKLFF. The CDR3 DNA reads as TGTGCCTGGAGCATTGCGGATGGAGAAAAACTGTTTTTT. The V gene is TRBV30, the J gene TRBJ1-4; no clear D gene. The germline V and J ends were trimmed by 3 bases and 8 bases, with 13 bases remaining between them. The CDR3 totals 13 residues. CDR1 is GTSNPN and CDR2 is SVGIG in the germline V gene (reference sequence).

J is TRBJ2-7 and V is TRBV19, with a tentative D call TRBD2 (6 bases). V lost 4 bases and J 4 bases, leaving 11 bases between the germline ends. The germline gives CDR1 LNHDA, CDR2 SQIVND (reference sequence). The CDR3 runs to 13 residues. CDR3 amino acids: CASSRLAGYEQYF. CDR3 DNA: TGTGCCAGTAGTAGGTTGGCGGGGTACGAGCAGTACTTC.

This sequence joins TRBV19 and TRBJ2-7; 9 bases agree with TRBD1. The trim removed 8 bases at V and 6 bases at J, leaving 8 bases unmatched. CDR3 length: 13 residues. The germline V gene encodes CDR1 LNHDA and CDR2 SQIVND (reference sequence). CDR3 in amino acids: CASRDNRGPEQYF. DNA of the CDR3: TGTGCCAGTCGTGACAACAGGGGGCCCGAGCAGTACTTC.

The sample holds many counts of this clone. In DNA, the CDR3 is TGTGCCAGCAGGGGACAGGGGAGTGAAAAACTGTTTTTT. It yields the protein CASRGQGSEKLFF. The chain couples TRBV2 to TRBJ1-4; TRBD1 matches 10 bases. Germline V gives CDR1 SNHLY, CDR2 FYNNEI. The CDR3 sequence is 13 residues long. The V and J ends lost 6 bases and 7 bases, in that order; junction bases with no gene match: 2.

This clone has a handful of counts. This sequence joins TRBV3-1 (or the pseudogene TRBV3-2) and TRBJ1-6, with D perhaps matching TRBD1 (6 bases). Germline V CDR1 and CDR2: LGHDT, YNNKEL (reference sequence). The ends were cut back, 0 bases at V and 0 bases at J, with 15 bases in the middle. The CDR3 length is 19 residues. CDR3 sequence reads: CASSQDPGGGSSYNSPLHF. The CDR3 DNA reads TGTGCCAGCAGCCAAGACCCGGGGGGCGGAAGCTCCTATAATTCACCCCTCCACTTT.

The chain combines TRBV11-2 with TRBJ2-3; 7 bases agree with TRBD1. Trimming at V came to 5 bases and at J to 4 bases, leaving 6 bases not matched to a gene. This CDR3 contains 14 residues. Germline-derived CDR1 and CDR2 are SGHAT and FQNNGV. In DNA form, the CDR3 reads TGTGCCAGCAGCCAGGGACAGTTACCAGATACGCAGTATTTT. It yields the protein CASSQGQLPDTQYF.

The V and J genes are TRBV5-1 and TRBJ1-4, with D maybe TRBD1 (6 bases). Trimming took off 3 bases at V and 4 bases at J, with 10 bases between the two ends. The CDR3 sequence is 14 residues long. CDR1 and CDR2 (germline): SGHRS, YFSETQ. The CDR3 DNA is TGCGCCAGCAGCTGGGCAGGGGTTAATGAAAAACTGTTTTTT. Translation: CASSWAGVNEKLFF.

The V and J genes are TRBV19 and TRBJ1-5; no clear D gene. Germline V gene sequence: CDR1 LNHDA, CDR2 SQIVND (reference sequence). This CDR3 is 15 amino acids long. V was pared by 6 bases and J by 1 base, with 13 bases between. CDR3 residues: CASRPSRASNQPQHF. The CDR3 DNA follows: TGTGCCAGTAGACCAAGTAGAGCAAGCAATCAGCCCCAGCATTTT.

V and J are TRBV19 and TRBJ1-1; possibly TRBD1 for D (6 bases). Trimming removed 3 bases at V and 4 bases at J, with 12 bases between. This CDR3 comprises 14 residues. Looked up from germline, CDR1 is LNHDA and CDR2 is SQIVND (reference sequence). The CDR3 sequence: CASSIRARGTEAFF. CDR3 in DNA: TGTGCCAGTAGTATCAGGGCCAGGGGCACTGAAGCTTTCTTT.

The rearrangement uses TRBV2 and TRBJ2-3, with TRBD1 matching over 7 bases. The V and J ends lost 5 bases and 5 bases, in that order; junction bases with no gene match: 7. This CDR3 is built from 14 residues. Germline lookup yields CDR1 SNHLY and CDR2 FYNNEI. The CDR3 is CASSSGQGEDTQYF. CDR3 bases: TGTGCCAGCAGTTCAGGTCAGGGGGAAGATACGCAGTATTTT.

This chain joins TRBV7-2 and TRBJ2-5, with D perhaps TRBD2 (5 bases). V gave up 1 base and J gave up 4 bases, with 16 bases separating them. The germline CDR1 and CDR2 sequences are SGHTA and FQGNSA. The CDR3 has 16 residues. CDR3 sequence reads: CASSLGTGSRGETQYF. CDR3 nucleotides: TGTGCCAGCAGCTTAGGTACGGGGTCCCGAGGAGAGACCCAGTACTTC. Looking up the rest from reference TRBV7-2 and TRBJ2-5 gives the full variable domain: GAGVSQSPSNKVTEKGKDVELRCDPISGHTALYWYRQSLGQGLEFLIYFQGNSAPDKSGLPSDRFSAERTGGSVSTLTIQRTQQEDSAVYLCASSLGTGSRGETQYFGPGTRLLVL.

Turning to this clone: The sample carries other DNA sequences with the same CDR3. This sequence joins TRBV30 and TRBJ1-5; the match to TRBD1 covers 8 bases. In germline, CDR1 is GTSNPN, CDR2 SVGIG (reference sequence). There are 13 residues in the CDR3. The ends lost 1 base at V and 4 bases at J; junction bases unmatched: 0. DNA for the CDR3: TGTGCCTGGAGTGGACAGGGGAATCAGCCCCAGCATTTT. It codes for CAWSGQGNQPQHF.

The chain combines TRBV27 with TRBJ2-1; the D gene is possibly TRBD2 (6 bases). This CDR3 contains 14 residues. Germline V gives CDR1 MNHEY, CDR2 SMNVEV (reference sequence). V was pared by 0 bases and J by 3 bases, with 6 bases between. The chain's CDR3 is CASSLSGGYNEQFF. The DNA of the CDR3 is TGTGCCAGCAGTTTATCGGGAGGCTACAATGAGCAGTTCTTC.

The chain links TRBV5-4 to TRBJ2-1, with D perhaps TRBD2 (5 bases). Germline V gene data show CDR1 as SGHNT and CDR2 as YYREEE (reference sequence). Trimming pared 0 bases from V and 0 bases from J, leaving 7 bases between. CDR3 length: 15 amino acids. The CDR3 sequence: CASSLASTSYNEQFF. In DNA, the CDR3 is TGTGCCAGCAGCTTGGCTAGCACCTCCTACAATGAGCAGTTCTTC.

The chain links TRBV28 to TRBJ2-5; D is unresolved. The CDR3 consists of 12 residues. Germline V gives CDR1 MDHEN, CDR2 SYDVKM. Trimming left V 5 bases short and J 3 bases short, with 7 bases between. The CDR3 DNA is TGTGCCAGCAGTACCACAAAAGAGACCCAGTACTTC. Its translation: CASSTTKETQYF.